The clone carrying this T cell receptor beta chain was detected ten times or more. The data belong to a study of kidney transplant recipient with SARS-CoV-2 infection. Germline values: CDR1 SGHAT, CDR2 FQNNGV. This CDR3 contains 17 residues. Trimming pared 5 bases from V and 4 bases from J, leaving 23 bases between. Each CDR3 protein gets one entry after TCRdb re-called the reads with MiXCR. The table has 200,000 to 250,000 distinct CDR3 sequences, about 30% seen once. This specimen consisted of a blood sample, obtained at baseline and around day 120 from a kidney transplant recipient. This clonotype was obtained from a male patient younger than 45 who had COVID-19 and was a kidney transplant recipient. Some of the T cells might come from the graft donor. The V call is TRBV11-2, the J call TRBJ1-2, with D uncertain. The CDR3 spells CASSARTTSRKTYGYTF. The CDR3 coding sequence is TGTGCCAGCAGCGCCCGTACAACAAGCAGAAAGACCTATGGCTACACCTTC.